Listed here are 32 T cell receptor beta chains from one sample, sequenced in a study of preoperative IRX-2 immunotherapy in early breast cancer. Stated treatment: preoperative locoregional IRX-2 cytokine immunotherapy. TCRdb keeps only in-frame clones here, not all; method: immunoSEQ multiplex PCR. This sample has roughly 27,000 clones, with 78% found just once. The sequencing used lymph node tissue, collected before IRX-2 immunotherapy. The receptors originated from a human donor with breast cancer.

The chain has TRBV11-3 and TRBJ1-1; 8 positions match TRBD1. The CDR3 runs 15 residues. V lost 1 base to trimming and J lost 2 bases; unmatched junction nucleotides: 3. Looked up from germline, CDR1 is SGHNT and CDR2 is YENEEA. The CDR3 sequence: CASSLVGQANTEAFF. The CDR3 DNA reads as TGTGCCAGCAGCTTAGTGGGACAGGCCAACACTGAAGCTTTCTTT.

V is TRBV11-3 and J is TRBJ1-1, with D possibly matching TRBD1 (6 bases). This CDR3 comprises 16 residues. Deletions cut 7 bases from V and 2 bases from J, with 20 bases between. CDR1 is SGHNT, CDR2 YENEEA, per germline. CDR3 nucleotides: TGTGCCAGCACCCCGACGGGGGCAGGCTCAAACACTGAAGCTTTCTTT. It specifies CASTPTGAGSNTEAFF.

The chain employs TRBV6-8 and TRBJ1-2; 7 nucleotides agree with TRBD1. Looked up from germline, CDR1 is MNHGY and CDR2 is SAAAGT. The CDR3 consists of 14 residues. Losses at the gene ends were 6 bases for V and 1 base for J; bases not matched to a gene: 5. CDR3 sequence: CASSRDRNNYGYTF. In DNA form, the CDR3 reads TGTGCCAGCAGCAGGGACAGAAATAACTATGGCTACACCTTC.

The chain's CDR3 is CASSLTAGGILYEQYF. CDR3 nucleotides: TGCGCCAGCAGCTTGACGGCGGGTGGAATACTCTACGAGCAGTACTTC. The V call is TRBV5-1, the J call TRBJ2-7; a possible D gene is TRBD2 (5 bases). Trimming took off 1 base at V and 3 bases at J, with 17 bases between the two ends. The CDR3 length is 16 residues. The germline V gene encodes CDR1 SGHRS and CDR2 YFSETQ. Full variable domain (outside the CDR3, taken from reference TRBV5-1 and TRBJ2-7): KAGVTQTPRYLIKTRGQQVTLSCSPISGHRSVSWYQQTPGQGLQFLFEYFSETQRNKGNFPGRFSGRQFSNSRSEMNVSTLELGDSALYLCASSLTAGGILYEQYFGPGTRLTVT.

This chain connects TRBV11-3 to TRBJ2-3; 8 bases fit TRBD1. The germline gives CDR1 SGHNT, CDR2 YENEEA. This CDR3 has 16 residues. The V gene end was trimmed by 5 bases and the J gene end by 0 bases; junction bases not matched to a gene: 7. The CDR3 nucleotides read TGTGCCAGCAGCCCCCTCACAGGGGGTAGCACAGATACGCAGTATTTT. Translating it yields CASSPLTGGSTDTQYF.

The V and J genes are TRBV18 and TRBJ1-2, with unresolved D. Germline values: CDR1 KGHSH, CDR2 LQKENI. V lost 2 bases, J lost 8 bases, and 9 bases lay in between. This CDR3 region has 12 residues. The CDR3 loop reads CASSPGGPGYTF. DNA for the CDR3: TGTGCCAGCTCACCAGGAGGGCCCGGCTACACCTTC.

The chain has TRBV22-1 and TRBJ2-2; the table assigns TRBD1, which was not confirmed against the DNA. TRBV22-1 is a documented pseudogene. This CDR3 spans 18 amino acids. CDR3 protein: CASRKMDRGRLGTGELFF. The CDR3, as DNA: TGTGCCAGCAGAAAAATGGACAGGGGGCGCCTCGGCACCGGGGAGCTGTTTTTT.

The chain couples TRBV15 to TRBJ2-2; the D gene is possibly TRBD2 (5 bases). CDR1 and CDR2 (germline): LNHNV, YYDKDF (reference sequence). The CDR3 runs to 16 residues. Deletions cut 0 bases from V and 5 bases from J, with 13 bases between. CDR3 protein: CATSRDGGGLTGELFF. In DNA form, the CDR3 reads TGTGCCACCAGCAGAGATGGCGGAGGCTTAACCGGGGAGCTGTTTTTT. Drawing the rest from reference TRBV15 and TRBJ2-2, the complete variable domain is DAMVIQNPRYQVTQFGKPVTLSCSQTLNHNVMYWYQQKSSQAPKLLFHYYDKDFNNEADTPDNFQSRRPNTSFCFLDIRSPGLGDTAMYLCATSRDGGGLTGELFFGEGSRLTVL.

V usage is TRBV19 and J usage is TRBJ1-5; no firm D call. Germline CDR1 and CDR2: LNHDA and SQIVND (reference sequence). This CDR3 has 17 amino acids. Trimming pared 3 bases from V and 0 bases from J, leaving 15 bases between. CDR3: CASSITLTRFSNQPQHF. CDR3 DNA: TGTGCCAGTAGTATTACTCTCACACGTTTTAGCAATCAGCCCCAGCATTTT.

The genes are TRBV7-5 and TRBJ1-5; the D call of TRBD1 is as the table states it, not checked on the DNA. TRBV7-5 is a known pseudogene. The CDR3 loop spans 17 amino acids. The chain's CDR3 is CASSHIQGAAENQPQHF. As DNA, the CDR3 is TGTGCCAGCAGCCACATACAGGGAGCAGCGGAAAATCAGCCCCAGCATTTT.

The genes are TRBV15 and TRBJ1-1; 8 bases are shared with TRBD1. J lost 5 bases, V lost 2 bases, and 10 bases had no gene match. Germline V lookup: CDR1 LNHNV, CDR2 YYDKDF (reference sequence). CDR3 length: 16 residues. As DNA, the CDR3 is TGTGCCACCAGCAGACCTCAGGGGGCCGGGAGGACTGAAGCTTTCTTT. This encodes CATSRPQGAGRTEAFF.

V usage is TRBV18 and J usage is TRBJ1-2; 8 bases are a match to TRBD1. Trimming at V came to 6 bases and at J to 6 bases, leaving 3 bases not matched to a gene. The germline gives CDR1 KGHSH, CDR2 LQKENI. The CDR3 sequence is 12 residues long. The CDR3 sequence is CASSQDRDGYTF. The CDR3 DNA is TGTGCCAGCTCCCAGGACAGGGATGGCTACACCTTC.

The DNA for the CDR3 is TGTGCCACCAGCAGAAATCGACTAGCGGGTGAGCAGTTCTTC. Protein product: CATSRNRLAGEQFF. This sequence joins TRBV15 and TRBJ2-1; 10 nucleotides align to TRBD2. The CDR3 is 14 amino acids. Losses at the gene ends were 2 bases for V and 9 bases for J; bases not matched to a gene: 4. Germline V gene lookup returns CDR1 LNHNV and CDR2 YYDKDF (reference sequence). The full variable domain, in which reference TRBV15 and TRBJ2-1 provide the parts outside the CDR3, is DAMVIQNPRYQVTQFGKPVTLSCSQTLNHNVMYWYQQKSSQAPKLLFHYYDKDFNNEADTPDNFQSRRPNTSFCFLDIRSPGLGDTAMYLCATSRNRLAGEQFFGPGTRLTVL.

V usage is TRBV7-7 and J usage is TRBJ2-7; TRBD2 aligns across 10 bases. Germline CDR1 reads SSHAT; CDR2 reads FNYEAQ (reference sequence). V dropped 1 base and J dropped 7; count of bases not matched to a gene: 10. This CDR3 has 16 residues. The CDR3 spells CASSLVTSGTGGEQYF. The CDR3 nucleotides read TGTGCCAGCAGCTTAGTTACTAGCGGGACCGGGGGGGAGCAGTACTTC.

The chain's CDR3 is CAWRRGAGTEAFF. In DNA, the CDR3 is TGTGCCTGGAGAAGGGGGGCAGGCACTGAAGCTTTCTTT. The chain uses TRBV30 and TRBJ1-1; TRBD1 is a possible D gene (6 bases). Trimming removed 3 bases at V and 4 bases at J, with 12 bases between. Per germline, CDR1 GTSNPN and CDR2 SVGIG (reference sequence). The CDR3 length is 13 residues.

Here the CDR3 DNA reads TGTGCCAGCAGCCTTCTAGCGGGGGGGCGGGAGACCCAGTACTTC. Residues: CASSLLAGGRETQYF. The chain joins TRBV11-3 to TRBJ2-5; 12 nucleotides line up with TRBD2. The V segment lost 5 bases and the J segment 5 bases; nucleotides outside the gene matches: 6. Germline V lookup: CDR1 SGHNT, CDR2 YENEEA. The CDR3 runs to 15 residues.

The chain links TRBV6-8 to TRBJ1-1, with a tentative D call TRBD1 (6 bases). This CDR3 is 17 amino acids long. The V gene's germline CDR1 is MNHGY and CDR2 SAAAGT. Trimming removed 10 bases at V and 0 bases at J, with 24 bases between. The CDR3 DNA reads as TGTGCCACAGCTTCGAGACAGGCAATTTTGATGAACACTGAAGCTTTCTTT. This sequence encodes CATASRQAILMNTEAFF.

The chain recombines TRBV30 with TRBJ1-1; the D is unclear. Germline values: CDR1 GTSNPN, CDR2 SVGIG (reference sequence). The CDR3 is made up of 12 amino acids. V lost 8 bases and J 3 bases, leaving 13 bases between the germline ends. The CDR3 DNA reads TGTGCCAGCAGCTTAATGGACACTGAAGCTTTCTTT. Amino acids: CASSLMDTEAFF. The variable domain in full, completed from reference TRBV30 and TRBJ1-1, reads SQTIHQWPATLVQPVGSPLSLECTVEGTSNPNLYWYRQAAGRGLQLLFYSVGIGQISSEVPQNLSASRPQDRQFILSSKKLLLSDSGFYLCASSLMDTEAFFGQGTRLTVV.

The genes are TRBV6-8 and TRBJ1-5, with unresolved D. The V gene lost 5 bases and the J gene lost 4 bases, with 9 bases spanning the gap. This CDR3 has 13 amino acids. Germline V gene lookup returns CDR1 MNHGY and CDR2 SAAAGT. The CDR3 nucleotides read TGTGCCAGCAGTCCGAAGGGAAATCAGCCCCAGCATTTT. It specifies CASSPKGNQPQHF.

In its sample, this clone is medium-sized (0.01 to 0.1%). The gene calls are TRBV7-1 and TRBJ1-1; no reliable D call. TRBV7-1 is an ORF for which the function is uncertain. The CDR3 covers 13 residues. Trimming shortened V by 4 bases and J by 0 bases, and 6 bases separated the two germline ends. CDR3 sequence: CASSFEVNTEAFF. Here the CDR3 DNA reads TGTGCCAGCAGCTTCGAGGTGAACACTGAAGCTTTCTTT.

This clone was observed a handful of times. The chain uses TRBV6-8 and TRBJ2-2; 9 nucleotides agree with TRBD2. Per the germline V gene, CDR1 is MNHGY and CDR2 is SAAAGT. The CDR3 contains 17 residues. Trimming took 4 bases from V and 0 from J; bases not matched to a gene: 6. The CDR3 DNA follows: TGTGCCAGCAGTTGGATCCTAGCGGGGTCGAACACCGGGGAGCTGTTTTTT. Protein: CASSWILAGSNTGELFF.

V and J are TRBV7-1 and TRBJ1-6; D gene ambiguous. TRBV7-1 is noted as an ORF with a role that remains uncertain. Trimming removed 5 bases at V and 7 bases at J, with 18 bases between. CDR3 length: 16 amino acids. Here the CDR3 DNA reads TGTGCCAGCAGCCCCTTTGGAGGCCTGACGAATTCACCCCTCCACTTT. Its translation is CASSPFGGLTNSPLHF.

The V gene is TRBV28, the J gene TRBJ2-3, with TRBD1 identical over 8 bases. CDR1 MDHEN and CDR2 SYDVKM come from the germline V gene. The CDR3 runs 17 residues. Trimming at V came to 4 bases and at J to 2 bases, leaving 11 bases not matched to a gene. The CDR3 sequence is CASSSTGTGAFTDTQYF. The CDR3, as DNA: TGTGCCAGCAGTTCAACGGGGACAGGAGCATTCACAGATACGCAGTATTTT.

The chain employs TRBV11-3 and TRBJ1-5; 10 bases are shared with TRBD1. V was pared by 3 bases and J by 5 bases, with 4 bases of the junction left unmatched. Germline V gene sequence: CDR1 SGHNT, CDR2 YENEEA. This CDR3 has 15 residues. The CDR3: CASSLDRGIDQPQHF. The CDR3 DNA reads as TGTGCCAGCAGCTTGGACAGGGGGATCGATCAGCCCCAGCATTTT.

This clone has only a few counts. The V gene is TRBV6-8, the J gene TRBJ1-1; the match to TRBD1 covers 8 bases. V shed 6 bases, J shed 3 bases, and the junction held 6 bases outside the gene matches. Germline V CDR1 and CDR2: MNHGY, SAAAGT. The CDR3 has 14 amino acids. This chain's CDR3 is CASRLHRGDTEAFF. CDR3 DNA sequence: TGTGCCAGCAGGTTACACAGGGGGGACACTGAAGCTTTCTTT.

The rearrangement joins TRBV5-1 to TRBJ2-1; 10 bases line up with TRBD1. Germline V gene data show CDR1 as SGHRS and CDR2 as YFSETQ. CDR3 length equals 15 residues. J lost 8 bases, V lost 3 bases, and 8 bases had no gene match. CDR3 in DNA: TGCGCCAGCAGCTCCTTCCGGACAGGGGGGGATGAGCAGTTCTTC. Its translation is CASSSFRTGGDEQFF.

In DNA, the CDR3 is TGTGCCAGCAGCTTAACGGGTGACGGGGCCAACGTCCTGACTTTC. It yields the protein CASSLTGDGANVLTF. The chain is built from TRBV11-3 and TRBJ2-6; D call uncertain. The V gene's germline CDR1 is SGHNT and CDR2 YENEEA. V was trimmed by 2 bases and J by 4 bases, leaving 9 bases between them. This CDR3 comprises 15 residues.

V usage is TRBV6-8 and J usage is TRBJ1-1; a weak D match, TRBD1 (6 bases). The CDR3 length is 12 residues. Germline V gene data show CDR1 as MNHGY and CDR2 as SAAAGT. Deletions cut 5 bases from V and 8 bases from J, with 12 bases between. The CDR3 sequence: CASSVTGSEAFF. CDR3 nucleotide sequence: TGTGCCAGCAGTGTTACAGGGTCCGAAGCTTTCTTT.

The chain employs TRBV28 and TRBJ1-2; 7 positions agree with TRBD1. Per the germline V gene, CDR1 is MDHEN and CDR2 is SYDVKM. The CDR3 is 14 amino acids. V gave up 8 bases and J gave up 1 base; unmatched junction bases: 7. The CDR3 here is CASAQGRDNYGYTF. The CDR3 region has the DNA TGTGCCAGCGCACAGGGGCGGGATAACTATGGCTACACCTTC.

The J gene is TRBJ2-3, the V gene TRBV9; D gene ambiguous. CDR1 is SGDLS and CDR2 is YYNGEE in the germline V gene. V shed 5 bases and J shed 3 bases, with 7 bases lying between them. CDR3 length equals 12 residues. The CDR3 is CASSDITDTQYF. The CDR3 nucleotides read TGTGCCAGCAGTGATATTACAGATACGCAGTATTTT.

The chain couples TRBV29-1 to TRBJ1-5, with a tentative D call TRBD1 (5 bases). CDR1 is SQVTM and CDR2 is ANQGSEA in the germline V gene. V shed 5 bases and J shed 7 bases, with 12 bases lying between them. The CDR3 is 12 residues long. CDR3 nucleotides: TGCAGCGTTTTGACAGTTGGGCAGCCCCAGCATTTT. This sequence encodes CSVLTVGQPQHF.

The CDR3 DNA reads as TGTGCCAGCAGCTATACTAGCTTTTTTGCCGGGGAGCTGTTTTTT. Its protein product is CASSYTSFFAGELFF. This rearrangement joins TRBV11-3 to TRBJ2-2; possibly TRBD2 for D (6 bases). V shed 4 bases and J shed 6 bases, with 15 bases lying between them. The CDR3 has 15 amino acids. CDR1 and CDR2 from the germline V gene are SGHNT and YENEEA. The variable domain in full, with the rest retrieved from reference TRBV11-3 and TRBJ2-2, is EAGVVQSPRYKIIEKKQPVAFWCNPISGHNTLYWYLQNLGQGPELLIRYENEEAVDDSQLPKDRFSAERLKGVDSTLKIQPAELGDSAVYLCASSYTSFFAGELFFGEGSRLTVL.